This TCR beta chain derives from a study of blood T cells in healthy people across ages. Study-wide context: There was about one barcoded beta molecule captured by template switching per two T cells.

The study's findings and limits: Diversity of TCR beta per million T cells declined in a roughly linear way with age. Comparison with aged donors showed that long-lived donors had more naive CD4+ cells and higher diversity.

Germline CDR1 and CDR2: SGHKS and YYEKEE (reference sequence). The CDR3 is 17 amino acids. V was pared by 0 bases and J by 2 bases, with 15 bases between. This clonotype appeared a single time. The antigen is unknown. Primers used in a second PCR of roughly 6 to 12 cycles were a sample-barcoded 5' primer and a J-beta primer mix. TCRdb passed the 5' RACE reads through MiXCR, listing each CDR3 protein once. The table has around 1,900,000 distinct CDR3 sequences, roughly 43% seen once; the top ten hold more than 20%. V is TRBV5-5 and J is TRBJ2-4; D may correspond to TRBD1 or TRBD2 (6 bases each). This receptor was obtained from a human donor in good health. Sequencing was done on a sample of blood. CDR3 nucleotides: TGTGCCAGCAGCTTGGCCTCGGGGGCCGGGACCAAAAACATTCAGTACTTC. This gives the protein CASSLASGAGTKNIQYF.